The 11 T cell receptor beta chains below come from one sample, sequenced in a study of T cells in localized non-small cell lung cancer. Only in-frame clones appear in the TCRdb table, and some are missing; sequencing was by immunoSEQ multiplex PCR. Of 25,000 to 30,000 clones listed, roughly 80% are singletons. The specimen comprised peripheral blood mononuclear cells, sampled before any cancer treatment. Every receptor here comes from a man aged 40-75 years with stage III lung adenocarcinoma.

The chain couples TRBV7-8 to TRBJ1-2, with TRBD1 matching over 7 bases. This CDR3 is built from 15 residues. Germline V gene sequence: CDR1 SGHVS, CDR2 FQNEAQ. J was trimmed by 4 bases and V by 1 base; bases with no gene match: 6. The CDR3 sequence: CASSLDPGGTYGYTF. The CDR3 DNA reads as TGTGCCAGCAGCTTAGATCCAGGGGGGACCTATGGCTACACCTTC.

The chain couples TRBV19 to TRBJ1-3; 7 nucleotides match TRBD1. This CDR3 comprises 15 residues. Germline values: CDR1 LNHDA, CDR2 SQIVND (reference sequence). V shed 3 bases, J shed 4 bases, and the junction held 6 bases outside the gene matches. The CDR3 coding sequence is TGTGCCAGTAGTATTGGACAGGTCGAAGGAAACACCATATATTTT. The encoded protein is CASSIGQVEGNTIYF.

This rearrangement joins TRBV27 to TRBJ2-2; 7 nucleotides align to TRBD1. Looked up from germline, CDR1 is MNHEY and CDR2 is SMNVEV (reference sequence). CDR3 length equals 16 residues. V trimming: 6 bases; J trimming: 2 bases; junction bases outside the gene matches: 9. The CDR3 loop reads CASSRLQGYNTGELFF. The CDR3 DNA follows: TGTGCCAGCAGCCGACTACAGGGGTATAACACCGGGGAGCTGTTTTTT.

The V and J genes are TRBV7-2 and TRBJ1-1, with TRBD1 identical over 10 bases. V shed 7 bases and J 0 bases; nucleotides not matched to a gene: 2. Germline V gene lookup returns CDR1 SGHTA and CDR2 FQGNSA. This CDR3 region has 14 residues. For the CDR3, the DNA is TGTGCCAGCACGACAGGGGGCATGAACACTGAAGCTTTCTTT. Its protein product is CASTTGGMNTEAFF.

CDR3 sequence reads: CASSLDSTDTQYF. CDR3 bases: TGTGCCAGCAGTCTCGATAGCACAGATACGCAGTATTTT. This chain joins TRBV5-4 and TRBJ2-3; no clear D gene. Trimming took 5 bases from V and 0 from J, leaving 7 bases between them. The CDR3 sequence is 13 residues long. In germline, CDR1 is SGHNT, CDR2 YYREEE (reference sequence). The full variable domain, in which reference TRBV5-4 and TRBJ2-3 provide the parts outside the CDR3, is ETGVTQSPTHLIKTRGQQVTLRCSSQSGHNTVSWYQQALGQGPQFIFQYYREEENGRGNFPPRFSGLQFPNYSSELNVNALELDDSALYLCASSLDSTDTQYFGPGTRLTVL.

V gene TRBV2 combines with J gene TRBJ2-5; D uncertain. In germline, CDR1 is SNHLY, CDR2 FYNNEI. This CDR3 has 12 amino acids. V was clipped by 8 bases and J by 1 base, with 8 bases between them. The CDR3 sequence is CASGRSQETQYF. Written as DNA, the CDR3 is TGTGCCAGCGGGCGGAGCCAAGAGACCCAGTACTTC.

The CDR3 nucleotides are TGTGCCATCCATCCAGGGGGAAATGAAAAACTGTTTTTT. Translated: CAIHPGGNEKLFF. The J gene is TRBJ1-4, the V gene TRBV10-3; 7 bases fit TRBD1. The V gene end was trimmed by 8 bases and the J gene end by 5 bases; junction bases not matched to a gene: 5. CDR1 is ENHRY, CDR2 SYGVKD, per germline. CDR3 length: 13 residues.

This clone was observed a few times. The rearrangement uses TRBV2 and TRBJ1-2; D is undetermined. V lost 3 bases and J lost 4, with 6 bases in between. The CDR3 is 12 residues long. Per the germline V gene, CDR1 is SNHLY and CDR2 is FYNNEI. CDR3 in amino acids: CASSDEIYGYTF. DNA for the CDR3: TGTGCCAGCAGTGATGAGATCTATGGCTACACCTTC.

About this clone itself: The sample has other DNA sequences that encode this CDR3 too. The CDR3 region is CASSGAKNIQYF. CDR3 DNA sequence: TGTGCCAGCTCCGGTGCCAAAAACATTCAGTACTTC. J is TRBJ2-4 and V is TRBV2; D gene ambiguous. V was trimmed by 8 bases and J by 1 base, leaving 6 bases between them. The CDR3 extends over 12 amino acids. Germline V gives CDR1 SNHLY, CDR2 FYNNEI.

This clone was seen a single time. This rearrangement joins TRBV10-3 to TRBJ1-3, with D maybe TRBD1 (5 bases). Germline loops: CDR1 ENHRY, CDR2 SYGVKD. V lost 6 bases and J lost 1, with 10 bases in between. CDR3 size: 14 residues. In DNA form, the CDR3 reads TGTGCCATCAGAAAAGACAGTTCTGGAAACACCATATATTTT. This encodes CAIRKDSSGNTIYF.

The CDR3: CASSKTPGQISTYEQYV. In DNA form, the CDR3 reads TGTGCCAGCAGCAAGACTCCGGGACAGATATCTACCTACGAGCAGTACGTC. The rearrangement joins TRBV21-1 to TRBJ2-7; the table calls TRBD1, which could not be checked here. TRBV21-1 is a pseudogene segment. CDR3 length equals 17 residues.